This passage covers 15 T cell receptor beta chains from one sample sequenced in a study of T cells in Graves' hyperthyroidism and ophthalmopathy. Using RNA transcripts as the source, TCR beta CDR3 regions were amplified. The primer set for the first-round RT-PCR of the TCR CDR3 was HTBI. TCRdb recomputed calls from the multiplex PCR reads with MiXCR, one row per CDR3 protein. The sample contains around 400,000 distinct CDR3 sequences, about 25% of which appear only once. Sequenced material: blood. The source is a man aged 50 or older with Graves' hyperthyroidism.

The sample holds a few counts of this clonotype. The chain couples TRBV5-1 to TRBJ1-2; the D is unclear. The V end lost 4 bases, the J end lost 2 bases, and 15 bases lay between the germline ends. The CDR3 is made up of 15 amino acids. Germline CDR1 and CDR2: SGHRS and YFSETQ. CDR3 coding DNA: TGCGCCAGCAGCATAATAGGACGGGAAAACTATGGCTACACCTTC. Its translation is CASSIIGRENYGYTF.

There are a few counts of this clonotype. The gene calls are TRBV20-1 and TRBJ2-1; TRBD1 aligns across 10 bases. Germline values: CDR1 DFQATT, CDR2 SNEGSKA (reference sequence). This CDR3 has 15 residues. V shed 1 base, J shed 9 bases, and the junction held 9 bases outside the gene matches. CDR3 loop: CSARAGTGVGSEQFF. CDR3 in DNA: TGCAGTGCTAGAGCCGGGACAGGGGTCGGCAGTGAGCAGTTCTTC.

The chain has TRBV15 and TRBJ2-1; the D is unclear. V lost 5 bases and J 8 bases, leaving 10 bases between the germline ends. The CDR3 is made up of 12 amino acids. Looked up from germline, CDR1 is LNHNV and CDR2 is YYDKDF (reference sequence). The CDR3 loop reads CATSERRDEQFF. The CDR3 DNA reads TGTGCCACCAGCGAGAGGAGAGATGAGCAGTTCTTC.

The chain links TRBV5-1 to TRBJ2-7, with TRBD2 identical over 9 bases. The J segment lost 2 bases and the V segment lost 5 bases, leaving 5 bases of the junction unmatched. Germline-derived CDR1 and CDR2 are SGHRS and YFSETQ. CDR3 size: 14 residues. CDR3 region: CASRRTSATYEQYF. In DNA, the CDR3 is TGCGCCAGCAGGAGGACTAGCGCTACCTACGAGCAGTACTTC.

This clonotype has just a few counts. Here the CDR3 reads CATSRETSGSGEQYF. CDR3 nucleotides: TGTGCCACCAGCAGAGAGACTAGCGGGAGTGGCGAGCAGTACTTC. The rearrangement links TRBV15 to TRBJ2-7; 12 bases match TRBD2. The V and J ends lost 0 bases and 6 bases, in that order; junction bases with no gene match: 3. This CDR3 comprises 15 residues. CDR1 LNHNV and CDR2 YYDKDF come from the germline V gene (reference sequence).

In its sample, this clonotype was seen many times. The CDR3 DNA reads as TGTGCCAGCAGCTTAGTTTCAGTGGACGGCTACACCTTC. Translation: CASSLVSVDGYTF. The chain carries TRBV11-2 and TRBJ1-2; D is ambiguous. Germline CDR1 SGHAT, CDR2 FQNNGV. The CDR3 runs 13 residues. V lost 1 base, J lost 8 bases, and 11 bases lay in between. Combining the CDR3 with reference TRBV11-2 and TRBJ1-2 gives the whole variable domain EAGVAQSPRYKIIEKRQSVAFWCNPISGHATLYWYQQILGQGPKLLIQFQNNGVVDDSQLPKDRFSAERLKGVDSTLKIQPAKLEDSAVYLCASSLVSVDGYTFGSGTRLTVV.

This chain connects TRBV12-3 or TRBV12-4 to TRBJ2-6, with 14 bases aligning to TRBD2. The CDR3 is made up of 21 amino acids. The V gene end was trimmed by 6 bases and the J gene end by 0 bases; junction bases not matched to a gene: 13. CDR3 sequence: CASRTTGTSGSSGSGANVLTF. The CDR3 bases are TGTGCCAGCAGAACGACCGGGACTAGCGGGAGCAGCGGCTCTGGGGCCAACGTCCTGACTTTC.

As concerns this clonotype: The junction departs from germline at one end; a sequencing error may be responsible. J is TRBJ1-2 and V is TRBV30; D uncertain. The CDR3 is 14 residues long. Germline V gene sequence: CDR1 GTSNPN, CDR2 SVGIG (reference sequence). CDR3 bases: TGTGCCTGGAGTACCGGTACCGTACCATCCGGCTACGCCTTC. It translates to CAWSTGTVPSGYAF.

V usage is TRBV7-3 and J usage is TRBJ2-7, with 10 bases identical to TRBD1. The CDR3 is made up of 15 amino acids. Germline values: CDR1 SGHTA, CDR2 FQGTGA. V gave up 1 base and J gave up 3 bases; unmatched junction bases: 3. The CDR3 nucleotides are TGTGCCAGCAGCTTAATTGGGACAGGGGACTACGAGCAGTACTTC. It specifies CASSLIGTGDYEQYF.

This clonotype was counted a few times. The chain carries TRBV27 and TRBJ2-1; 14 positions agree with TRBD2. The CDR3 extends over 17 amino acids. The germline CDR1 and CDR2 sequences are MNHEY and SMNVEV (reference sequence). Unmatched junction bases numbered 8, after V lost 5 bases and J lost 5 bases. The CDR3 nucleotides read TGTGCCAGCAGTCCCCGGACTAGCGGGGGGCTGGACAATGAGCAGTTCTTC. This encodes CASSPRTSGGLDNEQFF.

This clonotype was counted a few times. The chain recombines TRBV28 with TRBJ2-5; no clear D. The length of the CDR3 is 13 residues. Per germline, CDR1 MDHEN and CDR2 SYDVKM. Trimming shortened V by 5 bases and J by 5 bases, and 12 bases separated the two germline ends. CDR3 sequence (DNA): TGTGCCAGCAGTCTACCCTCTTGGGAGACCCAGTACTTC. Its translation: CASSLPSWETQYF.

This clonotype occurred many times. The chain is built from TRBV11-2 and TRBJ2-1, with D maybe TRBD2 (5 bases). There are 16 residues in the CDR3. V dropped 4 bases and J dropped 4 bases, with 17 bases sitting between them. The germline gives CDR1 SGHAT, CDR2 FQNNGV. The CDR3, as DNA: TGTGCCAGCAGCTGGTCGGCGGGCAATACGTACAATGAGCAGTTCTTC. Protein product: CASSWSAGNTYNEQFF.

This clonotype came up many times. The chain is built from TRBV3-1 and TRBJ1-5; 11 bases are a match to TRBD1. V was clipped by 4 bases and J by 2 bases; unmatched bases: 4. The CDR3 is 16 residues long. CDR1 LGHDT and CDR2 YNNKEL come from the germline V gene (reference sequence). The CDR3 spells CASSLGTGGRNQPQHF. CDR3 DNA: TGTGCCAGCAGCCTTGGGACAGGGGGACGCAATCAGCCCCAGCATTTT.

This clonotype was recorded a few times. The chain has TRBV20-1 and TRBJ1-1; 9 nucleotides agree with TRBD1. The CDR3 spans 13 residues. J lost 2 bases, V lost 5 bases, and 3 bases had no gene match. Per germline, CDR1 DFQATT and CDR2 SNEGSKA (reference sequence). In nucleotides, the CDR3 is TGCAGTGCTCTTACAGGGGGCAACACTGAAGCTTTCTTT. Amino acids: CSALTGGNTEAFF.

The J gene is TRBJ2-1, the V gene TRBV20-1; D uncertain. The CDR3 is made up of 11 amino acids. V lost 3 bases, J lost 3 bases, and 3 bases lay in between. From germline, CDR1 is DFQATT and CDR2 SNEGSKA (reference sequence). The DNA of the CDR3 is TGCAGTGCTAGGTACTACAATGAGCAGTTCTTC. Residues: CSARYYNEQFF.